This T cell receptor beta chain appears in the sequencing data of a study of cytomegalovirus exposure and HLA in healthy donors. With respect to this clone: The antigen is unknown.

Overall study results and limits: In vitro, three CMV-associated chains proved specific for CMV antigens.

Trimming at V came to 6 bases and at J to 4 bases, leaving 10 bases not matched to a gene. The germline V gene encodes CDR1 MDHEN and CDR2 SYDVKM. The CDR3 length is 16 residues. PCR involved 60 Vbeta and 13 Jbeta primers. Clones were read by immunoSEQ multiplex PCR, and TCRdb kept only the in-frame ones, dropping some. The table has about 190,000 clones, less than 90% seen once. Sequenced: PBMCs. The origin of this receptor is a boy between 5 and 17 years old in good health and CMV-seronegative. V is TRBV28 and J is TRBJ1-1; 11 bases fit TRBD1. CDR3 protein: CASSPRTGGWGTEAFF. As DNA, the CDR3 is TGTGCCAGCAGCCCGCGGACAGGGGGCTGGGGCACTGAAGCTTTCTTT.